This T cell receptor (beta chain) appears in the sequencing data of a study of blood T cell repertoires in COVID-19. Study as a whole: The origin of the acute and convalescent COVID-19 samples was the United States, Italy and Spain.

The table lists this clone with a count of one. Original handling: Amplification from reference gene primers served as the basis for estimated nucleated cell counts. Assay used: immunoSEQ multiplex PCR; TCRdb lists only in-frame clones, some missing. V and J calls and clone size are given by that table; D and trimming were obtained from the DNA. In the table there are some 44,000 clones, over 75% of which are singletons. Germline trimming cut 5 bases from V and 10 bases from J; bases unmatched to any gene: 5. This CDR3 has 13 amino acids. The receptor was derived from an older woman with acute or convalescent COVID-19. V usage is TRBV12-3 or TRBV12-4 and J usage is TRBJ1-4, with TRBD1 matching 9 bases. Source material: peripheral blood. CDR3 sequence (DNA): TGTGCCAGCAGTCTGGGACAGGGCCTAAAACTGTTTTTT. Translation gives CASSLGQGLKLFF.